This T cell receptor (beta chain) stems from a study of blood T cells in healthy people across ages. Study-wide results and limits: Comparison with aged donors showed that long-lived donors had more naive CD4+ cells and higher diversity.

Germline CDR1 ENHRY, CDR2 SYGVKD. This CDR3 contains 14 residues. V lost 4 bases to trimming and J lost 9 bases; unmatched junction nucleotides: 7. Sample-barcoded 5' priming and a J-beta primer mix drove a second PCR of about 6 to 11 cycles. MiXCR was run by TCRdb on the 5' RACE reads, yielding one entry per CDR3 protein. The sample lists about 1,800,000 distinct CDR3 sequences, 28% occurring once. Notes on this clonotype: Its antigen is as yet unknown. This could be a read error, since a much larger clone is one nucleotide away.

This rearrangement joins TRBV10-3 to TRBJ2-1, with 9 bases identical to TRBD2. This TCR was sampled from a woman in her thirties in good health. The sequencing sample was made of blood. The CDR3 region has the DNA TGTGCCATCAGTGCTAGCGGGAATGACACTGAGCAGTTCTTC. This encodes CAISASGNDTEQFF.